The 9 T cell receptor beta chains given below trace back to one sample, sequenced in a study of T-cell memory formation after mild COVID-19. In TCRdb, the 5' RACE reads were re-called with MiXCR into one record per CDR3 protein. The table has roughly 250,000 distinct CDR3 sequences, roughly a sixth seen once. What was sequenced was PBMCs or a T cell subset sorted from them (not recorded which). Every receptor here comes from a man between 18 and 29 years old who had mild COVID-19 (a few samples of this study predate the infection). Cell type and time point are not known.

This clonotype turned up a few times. Written as DNA, the CDR3 is TGTGCCAGCAGCCCAACTCGAGACAGGGTCACTGAAGCTTTCTTT. Its protein product is CASSPTRDRVTEAFF. The chain links TRBV5-5 to TRBJ1-1, with 7 bases matching TRBD1. The CDR3 covers 15 residues. Germline CDR1 reads SGHKS; CDR2 reads YYEKEE (reference sequence). The V gene end was trimmed by 4 bases and the J gene end by 4 bases; junction bases not matched to a gene: 10.

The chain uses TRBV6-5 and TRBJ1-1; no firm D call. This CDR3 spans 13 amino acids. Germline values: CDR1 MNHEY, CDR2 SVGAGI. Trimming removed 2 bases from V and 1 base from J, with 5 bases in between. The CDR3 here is CASSYRTNTEAFF. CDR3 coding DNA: TGTGCCAGCAGTTACCGAACGAACACTGAAGCTTTCTTT.

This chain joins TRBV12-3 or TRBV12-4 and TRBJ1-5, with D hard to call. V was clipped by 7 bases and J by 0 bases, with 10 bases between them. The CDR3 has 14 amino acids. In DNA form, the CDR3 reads TGTGCCAGCACGTACAGATCTAGCAATCAGCCCCAGCATTTT. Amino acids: CASTYRSSNQPQHF.

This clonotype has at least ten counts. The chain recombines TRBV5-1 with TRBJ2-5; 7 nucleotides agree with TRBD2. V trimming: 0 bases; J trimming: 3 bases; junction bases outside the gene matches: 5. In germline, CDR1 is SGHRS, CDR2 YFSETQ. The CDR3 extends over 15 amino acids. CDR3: CASSLDGTTEETQYF. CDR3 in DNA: TGCGCCAGCAGCTTGGACGGGACTACCGAAGAGACCCAGTACTTC.

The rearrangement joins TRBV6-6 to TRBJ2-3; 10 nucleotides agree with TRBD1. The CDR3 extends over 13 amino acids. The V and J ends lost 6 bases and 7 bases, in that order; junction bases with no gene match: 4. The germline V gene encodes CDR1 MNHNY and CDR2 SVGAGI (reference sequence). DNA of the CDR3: TGTGCCAGCAGGACAGGGGGCGGGAATACGCAGTATTTT. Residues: CASRTGGGNTQYF.

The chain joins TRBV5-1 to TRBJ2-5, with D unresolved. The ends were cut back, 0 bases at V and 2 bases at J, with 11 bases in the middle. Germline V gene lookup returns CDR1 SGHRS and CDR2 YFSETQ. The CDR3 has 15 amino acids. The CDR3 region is CASSLAGNPQETQYF. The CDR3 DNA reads TGCGCCAGCAGCTTGGCTGGCAACCCACAAGAGACCCAGTACTTC.

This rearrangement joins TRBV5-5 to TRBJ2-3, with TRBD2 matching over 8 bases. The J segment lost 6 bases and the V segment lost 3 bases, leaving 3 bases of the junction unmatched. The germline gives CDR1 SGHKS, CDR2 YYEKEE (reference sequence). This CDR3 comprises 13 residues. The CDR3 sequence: CASSSGGEDTQYF. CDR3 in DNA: TGTGCCAGCAGCTCCGGGGGGGAGGATACGCAGTATTTT.

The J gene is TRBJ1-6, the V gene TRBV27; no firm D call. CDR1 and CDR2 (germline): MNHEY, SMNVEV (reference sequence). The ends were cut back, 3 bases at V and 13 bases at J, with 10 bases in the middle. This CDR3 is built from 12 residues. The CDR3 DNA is TGTGCCAGCAGTTTTAAGGAGGCTCCCCTCCACTTT. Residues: CASSFKEAPLHF.

CDR3 nucleotide sequence: TGTGCCAGCAGTTTCCTCCAAACCACCCTGGACAATGAGCAGTTCTTC. Its translation: CASSFLQTTLDNEQFF. V is TRBV11-2 and J is TRBJ2-1; no clear D. With 6 bases removed from V and 5 bases from J, the gap between germline ends came to 20 bases. In germline, CDR1 is SGHAT, CDR2 FQNNGV. The CDR3 loop spans 16 amino acids.